This note documents a single T cell receptor beta chain sequence. The record originates from a study of blood T cell repertoires in COVID-19. Study at large: The study drew acute and convalescent COVID-19 samples from the United States, Italy and Spain.

Under the authors' procedure: For nucleated cells, counts were estimated from reference gene primer amplification. Here immunoSEQ multiplex PCR was the method, and the copy in TCRdb shows in-frame clones only, minus some. Clonal size and the V and J genes are those of that table, whereas D and trimming came from the DNA. The sample comprises 350,000 to 400,000 clones, roughly 88% of which are singletons, and 0.95% to 1% rests with the top ten. The V and J ends lost 5 bases and 6 bases respectively, with 13 bases between them. The CDR3 totals 13 residues. Per the germline V gene, CDR1 is MDHEN and CDR2 is SYDVKM. Individuals drawn from 20 to 25 US areas were about 18 to 90 years old. Categorization into cohorts depended on clinical history that participants reported.

The origin of this receptor is a woman between 25 and 40 years old with acute COVID-19. The sequenced sample consisted of PBMCs or T cells enriched from blood (not recorded which). The chain joins TRBV28 to TRBJ1-1; D gene ambiguous. The CDR3 reads CASSDERRAEAFF. As DNA, the CDR3 is TGTGCCAGCAGTGACGAACGGCGGGCTGAAGCTTTCTTT. The variable domain in full, with the rest retrieved from reference TRBV28 and TRBJ1-1, is DVKVTQSSRYLVKRTGEKVFLECVQDMDHENMFWYRQDPGLGLRLIYFSYDVKMKEKGDIPEGYSVSREKKERFSLILESASTNQTSMYLCASSDERRAEAFFGQGTRLTVV.